What follows are 21 T cell receptor beta chains derived from one specimen sequenced in a study of immune evolution from preneoplasia to lung adenocarcinoma. Assay used: immunoSEQ multiplex PCR; TCRdb lists only in-frame clones, some missing. The sample lists about 6,100 clones, 80% occurring once. The sample consisted of FFPE minimally invasive lung adenocarcinoma tissue. These receptors were taken from a person aged 50-70 years with lung adenocarcinoma.

The rearrangement uses TRBV7-9 and TRBJ1-1, with a tentative D call TRBD1 (5 bases). Per the germline V gene, CDR1 is SEHNR and CDR2 is FQNEAQ (reference sequence). Between the trimmed V and J ends, which lost 3 bases and 4 bases, there was a span of 15 bases. The CDR3 has 15 amino acids. The CDR3 DNA reads TGTGCCAGCAGCTTGGGAGGGGTCCCCGGCACTGAAGCTTTCTTT. Its translation is CASSLGGVPGTEAFF. Supplemented by reference TRBV7-9 and TRBJ1-1, the full variable domain reads DTGVSQNPRHKITKRGQNVTFRCDPISEHNRLYWYRQTLGQGPEFLTYFQNEAQLEKSRLLSDRFSAERPKGSFSTLEIQRTEQGDSAMYLCASSLGGVPGTEAFFGQGTRLTVV.

This clone was counted a single time. The J gene is TRBJ2-5, the V gene TRBV5-1; D is unresolved. V lost 2 bases and J 1 base, leaving 9 bases between the germline ends. Germline values: CDR1 SGHRS, CDR2 YFSETQ. The CDR3 is made up of 14 amino acids. CDR3 DNA sequence: TGCGCCAGCAGCTTTATGGGGATCCAAGAGACCCAGTACTTC. Its translation is CASSFMGIQETQYF.

The chain is built from TRBV18 and TRBJ2-7; D possibly corresponds to TRBD1 (6 bases). This CDR3 is built from 13 residues. V dropped 5 bases and J dropped 3 bases, with 11 bases sitting between them. CDR1 KGHSH and CDR2 LQKENI come from the germline V gene. In nucleotides, the CDR3 is TGTGCCAGCTCAGGGGGACACAACTACGAGCAGTACTTC. Translated, it gives CASSGGHNYEQYF.

V gene TRBV30 combines with J gene TRBJ2-2; 13 nucleotides agree with TRBD2. After removal of 6 bases from V and 4 bases from J, the junction contained 5 bases not matched to a gene. Germline assignment: CDR1 GTSNPN and CDR2 SVGIG (reference sequence). The CDR3 is made up of 15 amino acids. As DNA, the CDR3 is TGTGCCTGCGCGGGACTAGCGGGATTCACCGGGGAGCTGTTTTTT. Residues: CACAGLAGFTGELFF.

This chain joins TRBV5-8 and TRBJ2-3, with D perhaps given as TRBD1 or TRBD2 (5 bases each). The CDR3 consists of 15 residues. V dropped 0 bases and J dropped 2 bases, with 10 bases sitting between them. Looked up from germline, CDR1 is SGHTS and CDR2 is YDEGEE. The DNA of the CDR3 is TGTGCCAGCAGCTTGGGCAGGGACCCCACAGATACGCAGTATTTT. This sequence encodes CASSLGRDPTDTQYF.

The V gene is TRBV7-3, the J gene TRBJ2-7, with 10 bases identical to TRBD2. V gave up 5 bases and J gave up 7 bases; unmatched junction bases: 8. The CDR3 contains 14 residues. Germline values: CDR1 SGHTA, CDR2 FQGTGA. As DNA, the CDR3 is TGTGCCAGCAGCCCCGGGACTAGCGCTCAGGAGCAGTACTTC. It encodes CASSPGTSAQEQYF.

The J gene is TRBJ1-6, the V gene TRBV30, with D perhaps TRBD1 (5 bases). Germline values: CDR1 GTSNPN, CDR2 SVGIG (reference sequence). This CDR3 is built from 11 residues. Trimming cost V 3 bases and J 13 bases, with 10 bases left between them. The CDR3 is CAWRAGGPLHF. CDR3 coding DNA: TGTGCCTGGAGGGCTGGGGGTCCCCTCCACTTT.

V usage is TRBV18 and J usage is TRBJ2-3, with 10 nucleotides matching TRBD1. V lost 6 bases and J lost 1; bases outside the gene matches: 4. Germline CDR1 and CDR2: KGHSH and LQKENI. The CDR3 is 15 residues long. The CDR3 region is CASSQGTGGTDTQYF. CDR3 nucleotides: TGTGCCAGCTCTCAAGGGACAGGGGGCACAGATACGCAGTATTTT.

V is TRBV19 and J is TRBJ2-2; 10 positions agree with TRBD2. In germline, CDR1 is LNHDA, CDR2 SQIVND (reference sequence). The CDR3 covers 17 residues. V trimming: 6 bases; J trimming: 7 bases; junction bases outside the gene matches: 14. In DNA, the CDR3 is TGTGCCAGTAGCGGGACGCATAGCGGGGGGCGTGGCGGGGAGCTGTTTTTT. It encodes CASSGTHSGGRGGELFF.

This rearrangement joins TRBV6-5 to TRBJ1-5, with D tentatively TRBD1 (6 bases). The CDR3 is 14 amino acids. Trimming stripped 5 bases from V and 7 bases from J, with 15 bases between. Germline CDR1 MNHEY, CDR2 SVGAGI. This CDR3 is CASSPTDRRQPQHF. In DNA form, the CDR3 reads TGTGCCAGCAGTCCCACAGACAGGAGACAGCCCCAGCATTTT.

This chain connects TRBV2 to TRBJ2-6, with D hard to call. The CDR3 extends over 13 amino acids. Germline CDR1 is SNHLY and CDR2 is FYNNEI. V lost 6 bases and J lost 4, with 7 bases in between. The CDR3 protein is CASRIDGANVLTF. The CDR3 nucleotides are TGTGCCAGCAGGATAGACGGGGCCAACGTCCTGACTTTC. The complete variable domain, with remaining parts taken from reference TRBV2 and TRBJ2-6, reads EPEVTQTPSHQVTQMGQEVILRCVPISNHLYFYWYRQILGQKVEFLVSFYNNEISEKSEIFDDQFSVERPDGSNFTLKIRSTKLEDSAMYFCASRIDGANVLTFGAGSRLTVL.

The chain employs TRBV29-1 and TRBJ2-7; 8 bases map to TRBD1. Trimming took 5 bases from V and 0 from J; bases not matched to a gene: 3. Germline-derived CDR1 and CDR2 are SQVTM and ANQGSEA. The CDR3 totals 13 residues. CDR3 amino acids: CSVSTGGSYEQYF. CDR3 sequence (DNA): TGCAGCGTTTCAACAGGGGGCTCCTACGAGCAGTACTTC.

This chain joins TRBV4-3 and TRBJ2-7, with 9 bases that match TRBD1. Germline V gene sequence: CDR1 LGHNA, CDR2 YSLEER. J gave up 2 bases and V 0 bases, and 11 bases lay outside the gene matches. The length of the CDR3 is 18 residues. The CDR3, as DNA: TGCGCCAGCAGCCAAGACCTAGCCGGGACAGGGAACACCTACGAGCAGTACTTC. Its protein is CASSQDLAGTGNTYEQYF.

Worth noting for this clone: It is unclear where the CDR3 begins or ends on the DNA, so no DNA is shown, and the CDR3 is as TCRdb lists it. This chain links TRBV18 with TRBJ1-2; the table's TRBD1 call for D was not verified on the DNA. The CDR3 numbers 15 amino acids, ends counted. Germline V gene lookup returns CDR1 KGHSH and CDR2 LQKENI. The CDR3 sequence: CASSLDSGQGYGYTF.

The V and J genes are TRBV10-3 and TRBJ2-5; no firm D call. V lost 0 bases to trimming and J lost 2 bases, with 10 bases between them. The CDR3 consists of 15 residues. Germline V CDR1 and CDR2: ENHRY, SYGVKD. CDR3 nucleotides: TGTGCCATCAGTGAGTCGGTGAGGCGTCAAGAGACCCAGTACTTC. It translates to CAISESVRRQETQYF.

This chain joins TRBV10-3 and TRBJ1-3; no firm D call. V was shortened by 2 bases and J by 0 bases, with 8 bases between the two germline ends. CDR3 length: 15 residues. CDR1 is ENHRY, CDR2 SYGVKD, per germline. CDR3 nucleotides: TGTGCCATCAGTGAGGGCGGGAGCTCTGGAAACACCATATATTTT. It translates to CAISEGGSSGNTIYF.

This clone was seen just once. This chain joins TRBV6-4 and TRBJ2-1, with TRBD1 as a possible D gene (5 bases). The length of the CDR3 is 14 residues. Germline loops: CDR1 MRHNA, CDR2 SNTAGT. CDR3 amino acids: CALRGRSSYNEQFF. The CDR3 bases are TGTGCTCTTAGGGGCCGGAGCTCCTACAATGAGCAGTTCTTC.

The V call is TRBV18, the J call TRBJ1-6; D is ambiguous. V lost 6 bases, J lost 0 bases, and 6 bases lay in between. Germline V gives CDR1 KGHSH, CDR2 LQKENI. The CDR3 sequence is 14 residues long. Written as DNA, the CDR3 is TGTGCCAGCTCTAGTAGCTCCTATAATTCACCCCTCCACTTT. Protein: CASSSSSYNSPLHF.

The rearrangement joins TRBV15 to TRBJ2-3; a possible D gene is TRBD1 (5 bases). The CDR3 runs to 15 residues. Trimming removed 6 bases from V and 5 bases from J, with 18 bases in between. Germline CDR1 LNHNV, CDR2 YYDKDF (reference sequence). The CDR3 DNA is TGTGCCACCAGTGACAGAGGATCGGCTCTAGATACGCAGTATTTT. This codes for CATSDRGSALDTQYF.

This clone was seen a handful of times. The rearrangement joins TRBV5-1 to TRBJ1-1, with D unresolved. The CDR3 sequence is 12 residues long. CDR1 is SGHRS, CDR2 YFSETQ, per germline. Trimming shortened V by 4 bases and J by 11 bases, and 15 bases separated the two germline ends. CDR3 residues: CASSVDGKMAFF. As DNA, the CDR3 is TGCGCCAGCAGCGTGGACGGTAAGATGGCTTTCTTT.

The J gene is TRBJ2-3, the V gene TRBV15; 10 positions agree with TRBD2. CDR3 length equals 17 residues. Germline loops: CDR1 LNHNV, CDR2 YYDKDF (reference sequence). V dropped 3 bases and J dropped 0; count of bases not matched to a gene: 6. Here the CDR3 DNA reads TGTGCCACCAGCAGGGGTATGACTAGCGGGAGCACAGATACGCAGTATTTT. It is translated as CATSRGMTSGSTDTQYF.